Listed below are T cell receptor beta chains from one sample, sequenced in a study of cytomegalovirus exposure and HLA in healthy donors. Sequencing was performed with immunoSEQ multiplex PCR; in TCRdb, only in-frame clones are kept and a portion is missing. The sample has roughly 220,000 clones; about four fifths are singletons. The sequencing sample was made of PBMCs. These receptors originate from a man in his thirties or forties in good health and CMV-seronegative. Each CDR3 is given with its conserved first and last residue. The order of the fields is D gene, V gene, clone size, CDR3 length, J gene, CDR3 DNA, CDR3 protein. A D gene is named only where the DNA matches it firmly. A row's size may be missing; if present it is once, few, many or a size class.

>-|TRBV7-2|-|12|TRBJ2-1
TGTGCCAGCAGCTCGACAGGAAATGAGCAGTTCTTC
CASSSTGNEQFF
>-|TRBV18|-|15|TRBJ2-2
TGTGCCAGCTCACCACTTCAGGCGAACACCGGGGAGCTGTTTTTT
CASSPLQANTGELFF
>-|TRBV5-4|once|15|TRBJ2-7
TGTGCCAGCAGCTCCCGCCCGGGGGACTCCTACGAGCAGTACTTC
CASSSRPGDSYEQYF
>-|TRBV2|-|13|TRBJ1-1
TGTGCCAGCAGCCCGGACTGGAACACTGAAGCTTTCTTT
CASSPDWNTEAFF
>TRBD2|TRBV18|-|17|TRBJ2-1
TGTGCCAGCTCACCAGCAAAGCGGGGTAGCTCCTACAATGAGCAGTTCTTC
CASSPAKRGSSYNEQFF
>-|TRBV9|-|13|TRBJ1-1
TGTGCCAGCAGCACACAGGGAGATACTGAAGCTTTCTTT
CASSTQGDTEAFF
>-|TRBV28|-|13|TRBJ1-1
TGTGCCAGCAGTTGGGACAACTACACTGAAGCTTTCTTT
CASSWDNYTEAFF
>TRBD1|TRBV28|-|15|TRBJ2-5
TGTGCCAGCAGTTTATCGGGACAGGGCCCAGAGACCCAGTACTTC
CASSLSGQGPETQYF
>-|TRBV20-1|-|10|TRBJ1-2
TGCAGTGTTCCGAACTATGGCTACACCTTC
CSVPNYGYTF
>TRBD1|TRBV19|-|14|TRBJ2-7
TGTGCCAGTAGTTCACAGGGGAGAGCCTACGAGCAGTACTTC
CASSSQGRAYEQYF
>TRBD1|TRBV19|-|15|TRBJ1-6
TGTGCCAGTAGTACGGCCAAGGACAGGCGTTCACCCCTCCACTTT
CASSTAKDRRSPLHF
>TRBD1|TRBV4-3|-|15|TRBJ2-1
TGCGCCAGCAGCCAAGCCCCAGGGGGAGCGTATGAGCAGTTCTTC
CASSQAPGGAYEQFF
>TRBD1|TRBV7-9|-|14|TRBJ1-4
TGTGCCAGCAGCTTGGACAGGAGGCCTGAAAAACTGTTTTTT
CASSLDRRPEKLFF
>-|TRBV5-1|-|14|TRBJ2-7
TGCGCCAGCAGCGATAAGGGCAGGGCCTACGAGCAGTACTTC
CASSDKGRAYEQYF
>-|TRBV4-1|few|15|TRBJ1-1
TGCGCCAGCAGCCAACAGACAGTGAAGAACACTGAAGCTTTCTTT
CASSQQTVKNTEAFF
>TRBD2|TRBV4-2|once|15|TRBJ2-1
TGTGCCAGCAGCCAAGCGGGACTAGACAACAATGAGCAGTTCTTC
CASSQAGLDNNEQFF
>TRBD1|TRBV10-3|-|16|TRBJ2-5
TGTGCCATCAGTGACCCCGGGACAGGGGAGGGAGAGACCCAGTACTTC
CAISDPGTGEGETQYF
>-|TRBV4-1|few|14|TRBJ2-2
TGCGCCAGCAGCCAAGAGGGGCTCACCGGGGAGCTGTTTTTT
CASSQEGLTGELFF